This TCR beta chain was identified in a study of blood T cells in healthy people across ages. Study-wide results and caveats: When one million T cells were used, diversity estimates were thought to be underestimates.

Germline V gene sequence: CDR1 LGHDT, CDR2 YNNKEL (reference sequence). The CDR3 has 12 amino acids. V was clipped by 1 base and J by 13 bases, with 11 bases between them. A second PCR of about 7 to 11 cycles used a sample-barcoded 5' primer and a J-beta primer mix. From the 5' RACE reads, TCRdb called clonotypes with MiXCR, one entry per CDR3 protein. The sample lists 1.5 million to 2 million distinct CDR3 sequences, approximately 32% seen once, with around 11% in the top ten. Researchers isolated at least 7 million PBMCs per sample. A remark on this clonotype: Its antigen is not identified. A read error may be the cause here, since a much bigger clone is one base away.

The chain is built from TRBV3-1 and TRBJ2-1; D remains ambiguous. Sequenced: blood. The receptor comes from a woman aged 25 to 45 in good health. CDR3 DNA sequence: TGTGCCAGCAGCCAAGTAAAAGAGACCCAGTTCTTC. It codes for CASSQVKETQFF.